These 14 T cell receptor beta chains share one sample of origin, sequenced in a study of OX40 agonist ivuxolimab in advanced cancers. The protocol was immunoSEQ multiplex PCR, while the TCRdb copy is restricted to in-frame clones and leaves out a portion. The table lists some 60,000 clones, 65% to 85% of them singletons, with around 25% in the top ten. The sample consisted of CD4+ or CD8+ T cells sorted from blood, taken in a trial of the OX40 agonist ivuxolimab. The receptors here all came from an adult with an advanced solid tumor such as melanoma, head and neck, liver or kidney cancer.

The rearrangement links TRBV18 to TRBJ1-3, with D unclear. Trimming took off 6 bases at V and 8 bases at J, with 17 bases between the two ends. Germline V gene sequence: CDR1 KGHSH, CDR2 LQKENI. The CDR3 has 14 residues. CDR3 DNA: TGTGCCAGCTCGAAAACGGGAGTTGAGGACACCATATATTTT. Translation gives CASSKTGVEDTIYF.

The CDR3 DNA is TGTGCCAGCAGCGTAGCTAGGGATACGCAGTATTTT. As protein: CASSVARDTQYF. The chain combines TRBV9 with TRBJ2-3, with D unclear. The CDR3 covers 12 residues. The V end lost 0 bases, the J end lost 6 bases, and 5 bases lay between the germline ends. The germline V gene has CDR1 SGDLS and CDR2 YYNGEE.

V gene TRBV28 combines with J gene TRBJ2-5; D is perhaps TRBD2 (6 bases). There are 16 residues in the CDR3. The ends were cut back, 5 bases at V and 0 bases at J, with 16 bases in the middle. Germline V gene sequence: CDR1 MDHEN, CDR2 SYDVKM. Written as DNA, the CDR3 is TGTGCCAGCAGTCCTCTGGCGGGGAGGTACCAAGAGACCCAGTACTTC. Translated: CASSPLAGRYQETQYF.

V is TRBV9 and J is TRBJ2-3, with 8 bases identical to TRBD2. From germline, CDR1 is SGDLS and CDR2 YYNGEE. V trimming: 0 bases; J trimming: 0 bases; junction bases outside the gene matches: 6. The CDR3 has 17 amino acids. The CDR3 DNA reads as TGTGCCAGCAGCGTAGAGGGCGGGGGGCCTAGCACAGATACGCAGTATTTT. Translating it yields CASSVEGGGPSTDTQYF.

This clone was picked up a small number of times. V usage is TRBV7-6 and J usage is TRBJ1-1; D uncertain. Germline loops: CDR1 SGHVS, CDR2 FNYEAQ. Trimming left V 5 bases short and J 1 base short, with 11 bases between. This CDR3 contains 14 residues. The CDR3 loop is CASSPPGGNTEAFF. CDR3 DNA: TGTGCCAGCAGCCCTCCGGGTGGGAACACTGAAGCTTTCTTT.

The CDR3: CASSRTGSNEQYF. The CDR3 coding sequence is TGTGCCAGCAGCCGGACAGGGTCCAACGAGCAGTACTTC. The J gene is TRBJ2-7, the V gene TRBV5-4; TRBD1 agrees at 8 bases. The germline V gene has CDR1 SGHNT and CDR2 YYREEE (reference sequence). The CDR3 extends over 13 amino acids. Germline trimming cut 4 bases from V and 5 bases from J; bases unmatched to any gene: 5.

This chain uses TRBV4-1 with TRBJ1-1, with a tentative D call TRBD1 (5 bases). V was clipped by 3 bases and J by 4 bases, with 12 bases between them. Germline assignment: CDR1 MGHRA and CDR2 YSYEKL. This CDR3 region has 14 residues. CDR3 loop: CASSQGVLSTEAFF. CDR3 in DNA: TGCGCCAGCAGCCAGGGGGTCCTGAGCACTGAAGCTTTCTTT.

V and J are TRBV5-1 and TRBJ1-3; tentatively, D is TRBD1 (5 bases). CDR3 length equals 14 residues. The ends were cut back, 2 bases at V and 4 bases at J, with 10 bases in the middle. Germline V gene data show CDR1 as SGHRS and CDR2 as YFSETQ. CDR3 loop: CASSFGAEGNTIYF. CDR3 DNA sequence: TGCGCCAGCAGCTTCGGGGCGGAGGGAAACACCATATATTTT.

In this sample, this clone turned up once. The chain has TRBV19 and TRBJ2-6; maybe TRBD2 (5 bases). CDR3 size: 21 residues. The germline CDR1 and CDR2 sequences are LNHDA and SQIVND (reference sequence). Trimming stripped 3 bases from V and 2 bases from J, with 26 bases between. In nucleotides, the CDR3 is TGTGCCAGTAGTATGGACCCTCCCGGAGGCTCCTCGGTGCCTGGGGCCAACGTCCTGACTTTC. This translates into CASSMDPPGGSSVPGANVLTF.

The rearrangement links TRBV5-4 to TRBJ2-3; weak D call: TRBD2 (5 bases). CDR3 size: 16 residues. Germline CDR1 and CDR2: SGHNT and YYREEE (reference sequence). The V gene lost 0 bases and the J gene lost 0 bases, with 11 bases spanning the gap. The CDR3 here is CASSLALRTSTDTQYF. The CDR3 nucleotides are TGTGCCAGCAGCTTGGCTCTCAGGACTAGCACAGATACGCAGTATTTT.

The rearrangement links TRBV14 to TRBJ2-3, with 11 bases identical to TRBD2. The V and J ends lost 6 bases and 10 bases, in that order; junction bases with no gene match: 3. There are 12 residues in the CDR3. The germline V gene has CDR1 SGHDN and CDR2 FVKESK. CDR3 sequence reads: CASSLAGGAQYF. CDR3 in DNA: TGTGCCAGCAGTTTAGCGGGAGGGGCGCAGTATTTT.

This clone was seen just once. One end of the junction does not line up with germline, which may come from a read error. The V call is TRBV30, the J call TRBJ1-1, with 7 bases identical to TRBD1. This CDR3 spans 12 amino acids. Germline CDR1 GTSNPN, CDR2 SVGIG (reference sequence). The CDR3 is CLLGQTNTEAFF. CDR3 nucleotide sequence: TGCCTATTGGGACAGACGAACACTGAAGCTTTCTTT. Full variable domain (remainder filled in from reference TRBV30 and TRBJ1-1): SQTIHQWPATLVQPVGSPLSLECTVEGTSNPNLYWYRQAAGRGLQLLFYSVGIGQISSEVPQNLSASRPQDRQFILSSKKLLLSDSGFYLCLLGQTNTEAFFGQGTRLTVV.

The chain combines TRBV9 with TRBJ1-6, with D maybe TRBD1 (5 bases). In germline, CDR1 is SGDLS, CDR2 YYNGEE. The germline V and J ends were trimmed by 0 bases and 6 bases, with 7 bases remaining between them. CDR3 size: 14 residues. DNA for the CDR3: TGTGCCAGCAGCGTAGAACAGGTTAATTCACCCCTCCACTTT. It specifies CASSVEQVNSPLHF. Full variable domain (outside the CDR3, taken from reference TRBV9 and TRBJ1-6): DSGVTQTPKHLITATGQRVTLRCSPRSGDLSVYWYQQSLDQGLQFLIQYYNGEERAKGNILERFSAQQFPDLHSELNLSSLELGDSALYFCASSVEQVNSPLHFGNGTRLTVT.

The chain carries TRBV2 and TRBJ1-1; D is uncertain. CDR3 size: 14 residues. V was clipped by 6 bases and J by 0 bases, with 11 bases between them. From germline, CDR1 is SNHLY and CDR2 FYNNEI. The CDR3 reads CASRIYRMNTEAFF. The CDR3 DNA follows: TGTGCCAGCAGAATCTACCGGATGAACACTGAAGCTTTCTTT.